This T cell receptor (beta chain) was sequenced for a study of T cell repertoires in cytomegalovirus infection (dated by TCRdb to the late 2010s). In terms of the full investigation: Donor HLA type was relevant to the analysis, because carriage of CMV infection together with the matching HLA type was indicated by public TCR beta signatures. Overall study results and their limits: In both this cohort and an independent roughly 400-donor cohort, the cumulative frequency of public TCR beta family members distinguished carriers of CMV infection plus the relevant HLA type. The ex vivo response was dominated by HLA-C-restricted CMV-specific TCR beta clonotypes, which also provided the single most frequent clonotype in two of eight donors.

Sequencing instrument: Illumina HiSeq 1500. TCRdb ran its own pipeline on the public reads, namely fastp trimming at Q25 and MiXCR clone calling, and kept in-frame beta chains. Under each unique CDR3 protein, matching rows form one entry showing the most common genes and DNA. The table for this sample lists more than 200,000 distinct CDR3 sequences; approximately 9.2% of them were counted only once. The top ten constitute about 16% of the sample. In this sample, this clonotype turned up many times. Its specific antigen is unknown. No qualities accompany the bases; no much larger clone lies one base away. Deletion took 5 bases off V and 5 bases off J, with a span of 13 bases between the germline ends. The germline V gene (reference sequence) sets CDR1 to SEHNR and CDR2 to FQNEAQ. The CDR3 goes from the cysteine to the phenylalanine over 14 residues. Only the CDR3 DNA is retained, 42 bases long and in frame from the first base.

The sequence is built from TRBV7-9 and TRBJ1-5; a tentative D call is TRBD1 (5 bases match). The receptor's source is a human donor in good health (CMV status not recorded). Some clones in this sample may be carry-over from other donors' samples. Input material: PBMCs. The DNA sequence follows: TGTGCCAGCAGCACCGGAGGGGCCGATCAGCCCCAGCATTTT. Its translation is CASSTGGADQPQHF.